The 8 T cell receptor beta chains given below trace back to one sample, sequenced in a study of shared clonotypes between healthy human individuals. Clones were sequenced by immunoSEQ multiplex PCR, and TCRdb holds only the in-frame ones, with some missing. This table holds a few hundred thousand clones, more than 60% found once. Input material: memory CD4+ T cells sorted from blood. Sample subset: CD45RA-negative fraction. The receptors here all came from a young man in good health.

The CDR3 sequence is CASRWTSENYNEQFF. The CDR3 DNA follows: TGCGCCAGCAGGTGGACTAGCGAAAACTACAATGAGCAGTTCTTC. The chain carries TRBV5-1 and TRBJ2-1; the match to TRBD2 covers 9 bases. This CDR3 region has 15 residues. Looked up from germline, CDR1 is SGHRS and CDR2 is YFSETQ. The V gene end was trimmed by 5 bases and the J gene end by 3 bases; junction bases not matched to a gene: 6.

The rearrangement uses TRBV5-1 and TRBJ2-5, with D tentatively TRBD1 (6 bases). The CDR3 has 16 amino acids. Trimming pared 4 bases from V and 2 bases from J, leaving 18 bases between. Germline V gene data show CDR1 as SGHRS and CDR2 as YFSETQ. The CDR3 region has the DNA TGCGCCAGCAGCACCGCGTGGGGGCTGGGGCAAGAGACCCAGTACTTC. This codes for CASSTAWGLGQETQYF.

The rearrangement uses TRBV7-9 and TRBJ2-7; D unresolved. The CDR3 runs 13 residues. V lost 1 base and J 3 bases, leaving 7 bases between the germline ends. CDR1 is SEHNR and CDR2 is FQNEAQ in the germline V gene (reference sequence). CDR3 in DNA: TGTGCCAGCAGCTTAGGCACTTACTACGAGCAGTACTTC. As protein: CASSLGTYYEQYF.

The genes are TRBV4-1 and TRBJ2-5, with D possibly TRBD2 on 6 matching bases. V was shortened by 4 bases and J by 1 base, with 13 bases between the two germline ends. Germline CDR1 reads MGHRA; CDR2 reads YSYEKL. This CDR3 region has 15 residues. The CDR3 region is CASSRLGGPQETQYF. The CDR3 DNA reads TGCGCCAGCAGCCGCCTCGGGGGTCCCCAAGAGACCCAGTACTTC.

The CDR3 nucleotides read TGTGCCAGCAGTGCAGCGGCAAGCTCCTACAATGAGCAGTTCTTC. Protein: CASSAAASSYNEQFF. The chain has TRBV2 and TRBJ2-1; D is perhaps TRBD2 (5 bases). Germline V lookup: CDR1 SNHLY, CDR2 FYNNEI. V lost 4 bases, J lost 0 bases, and 10 bases lay in between. This CDR3 spans 15 amino acids.

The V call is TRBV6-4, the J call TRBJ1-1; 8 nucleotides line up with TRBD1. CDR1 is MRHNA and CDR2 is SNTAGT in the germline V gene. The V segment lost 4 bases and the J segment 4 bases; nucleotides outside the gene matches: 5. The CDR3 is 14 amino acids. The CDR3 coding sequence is TGTGCCAGCAGTGCCTTCGGACAGGGCACTGAAGCTTTCTTT. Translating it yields CASSAFGQGTEAFF.

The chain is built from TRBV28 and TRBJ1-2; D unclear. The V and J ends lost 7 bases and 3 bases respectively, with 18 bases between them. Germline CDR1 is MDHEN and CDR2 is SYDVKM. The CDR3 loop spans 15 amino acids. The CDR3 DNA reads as TGTGCCAGCACCCCTTCTGGGGTGAGCGACTATGGCTACACCTTC. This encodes CASTPSGVSDYGYTF.

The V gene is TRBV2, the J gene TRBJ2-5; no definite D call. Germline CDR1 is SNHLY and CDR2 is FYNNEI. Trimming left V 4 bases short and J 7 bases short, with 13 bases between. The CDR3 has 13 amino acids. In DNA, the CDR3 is TGTGCCAGCAGTGGGTTTCGGGTGGGGACCCAGTACTTC. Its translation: CASSGFRVGTQYF.